These 2 T cell receptor beta chains were all obtained from the same sample, sequenced in a study of identical twins. Via MiXCR, TCRdb re-called the 5' RACE reads, giving one row per CDR3 protein. Among hundreds of thousands of distinct CDR3 sequences listed, 21% were seen once. These data also featured in a second study, about T cells expressing NK-cell markers.

Sequencing input: PBMCs. These receptors were taken from a woman aged 18-29 years in good health.

The V call is TRBV12-3 or TRBV12-4, the J call TRBJ2-2; TRBD1 or TRBD2 may be the D gene (5 bases each). The CDR3 has 14 amino acids. Trimming left V 3 bases short and J 6 bases short, with 11 bases between. The CDR3 DNA reads TGTGCCAGCAGTTTCCGGGGCTCGGCCGGGGAGCTGTTTTTT. It codes for CASSFRGSAGELFF.

This clonotype appeared a few times. V is TRBV29-1 and J is TRBJ2-7; 8 nucleotides line up with TRBD2. V shed 4 bases, J shed 3 bases, and the junction held 8 bases outside the gene matches. CDR3 length equals 14 residues. Germline V gives CDR1 SQVTM, CDR2 ANQGSEA. CDR3 nucleotides: TGCAGCGTTGTGGGGGCGGGGGGCCGCTACGAGCAGTACTTC. Amino acid sequence: CSVVGAGGRYEQYF.